The 26 T cell receptor beta chains reported below all come from one sample, sequenced in a study of cytomegalovirus exposure and HLA in healthy donors. TCRdb's copy holds only in-frame clones and misses some; the assay was immunoSEQ multiplex PCR. The profile covers about 280,000 clones, with around 87% appearing a single time and 0.92% taken by the ten largest. The sequencing input was PBMCs. The receptors stem from a woman between 18 and 30 years old in good health and CMV-seronegative.

The genes are TRBV11-3 and TRBJ2-7, with D possibly TRBD2 on 6 matching bases. This CDR3 has 12 amino acids. V gave up 1 base and J gave up 7 bases, with 8 bases separating them. Germline CDR1 reads SGHNT; CDR2 reads YENEEA. The CDR3 DNA reads as TGTGCCAGCAGCTTAGTGCGGGGAGAGCAGTACTTC. Residues: CASSLVRGEQYF.

This CDR3 reads CASKAQGVTEAFF. The CDR3 DNA is TGTGCCAGTAAGGCACAGGGCGTCACTGAAGCTTTCTTT. The chain couples TRBV19 to TRBJ1-1; D might be TRBD1 (6 bases). Trimming took off 7 bases at V and 4 bases at J, with 13 bases between the two ends. The CDR3 runs to 13 residues. Germline CDR1 reads LNHDA; CDR2 reads SQIVND (reference sequence). Complete variable domain (other parts from reference TRBV19 and TRBJ1-1): DGGITQSPKYLFRKEGQNVTLSCEQNLNHDAMYWYRQDPGQGLRLIYYSQIVNDFQKGDIAEGYSVSREKKESFPLTVTSAQKNPTAFYLCASKAQGVTEAFFGQGTRLTVV.

This clone was seen only once. The chain joins TRBV5-1 to TRBJ1-3, with 7 nucleotides matching TRBD1. The ends lost 4 bases at V and 7 bases at J; junction bases unmatched: 11. The germline gives CDR1 SGHRS, CDR2 YFSETQ. This CDR3 spans 15 amino acids. CDR3 DNA sequence: TGCGCCAGCAGCCCGGGACAGACTACGGCGAACACCATATATTTT. Its translation: CASSPGQTTANTIYF.

J is TRBJ2-7 and V is TRBV6-4, with D possibly matching TRBD1 (6 bases). In germline, CDR1 is MRHNA, CDR2 SNTAGT. CDR3 length: 17 amino acids. The ends were cut back, 3 bases at V and 4 bases at J, with 22 bases in the middle. The CDR3 here is CASSEAADSLPPYEQYF. CDR3 nucleotide sequence: TGTGCCAGCAGTGAAGCGGCGGACAGCCTCCCACCTTACGAGCAGTACTTC.

The V and J genes are TRBV5-1 and TRBJ1-1; the D gene is possibly TRBD1 (5 bases). From germline, CDR1 is SGHRS and CDR2 YFSETQ. V dropped 2 bases and J dropped 4 bases, with 12 bases sitting between them. The CDR3 loop spans 14 amino acids. For the CDR3, the DNA is TGCGCCAGCAGCTTTATCGGCGACAGCACTGAAGCTTTCTTT. It is translated as CASSFIGDSTEAFF.

This chain joins TRBV25-1 and TRBJ2-1, with TRBD2 identical over 7 bases. This CDR3 comprises 14 residues. The germline V gene encodes CDR1 MGHDK and CDR2 SYGVNS. V lost 6 bases and J lost 3; bases outside the gene matches: 5. CDR3 sequence reads: CASSDLAVYNEQFF. The CDR3 bases are TGTGCCAGCAGCGATCTAGCGGTCTACAATGAGCAGTTCTTC. The full variable domain, in which reference TRBV25-1 and TRBJ2-1 provide the parts outside the CDR3, is EADIYQTPRYLVIGTGKKITLECSQTMGHDKMYWYQQDPGMELHLIHYSYGVNSTEKGDLSSESTVSRIRTEHFPLTLESARPSHTSQYLCASSDLAVYNEQFFGPGTRLTVL.

The chain employs TRBV4-3 and TRBJ2-1; 7 bases fit TRBD1. This CDR3 region has 14 residues. With 6 bases clipped from V and 5 bases from J, the junction kept 7 bases outside the gene matches. Germline values: CDR1 LGHNA, CDR2 YSLEER. The CDR3 sequence is CASSNGQAHNEQFF. DNA of the CDR3: TGCGCCAGCAGTAATGGACAGGCCCACAATGAGCAGTTCTTC.

The V gene is TRBV7-2, the J gene TRBJ2-5; TRBD1 matches at 9 bases. Germline loops: CDR1 SGHTA, CDR2 FQGNSA. The CDR3 runs to 17 residues. V was clipped by 5 bases and J by 5 bases; unmatched bases: 15. The CDR3: CASSRLDRGRLGETQYF. CDR3 in DNA: TGTGCCAGCAGCCGCCTGGACAGGGGCCGGTTAGGGGAGACCCAGTACTTC.

This chain connects TRBV4-3 to TRBJ2-3; 7 bases are shared with TRBD2. Germline trimming cut 1 base from V and 2 bases from J; bases unmatched to any gene: 9. Germline V gene lookup returns CDR1 LGHNA and CDR2 YSLEER. This CDR3 comprises 17 residues. In DNA form, the CDR3 reads TGCGCCAGCAGCCAAGTCCTGGCTAGCGGATCCACAGATACGCAGTATTTT. Translated, it gives CASSQVLASGSTDTQYF.

The CDR3 reads CASSIGEEGANEQFF. For the CDR3, the DNA is TGTGCCAGCAGCATCGGAGAGGAGGGGGCGAATGAGCAGTTCTTC. V gene TRBV6-5 combines with J gene TRBJ2-1; TRBD1 is a possible D gene (7 bases). V was clipped by 6 bases and J by 7 bases, with 19 bases between them. There are 15 residues in the CDR3. The germline V gene encodes CDR1 MNHEY and CDR2 SVGAGI.

V usage is TRBV28 and J usage is TRBJ2-2, with 12 bases aligning to TRBD2. Germline-derived CDR1 and CDR2 are MDHEN and SYDVKM. CDR3 length: 15 residues. J lost 4 bases, V lost 4 bases, and 1 base had no gene match. Here the CDR3 reads CASSSLAGGTGELFF. The CDR3 bases are TGTGCCAGCAGTTCACTAGCGGGAGGCACCGGGGAGCTGTTTTTT.

V usage is TRBV11-3 and J usage is TRBJ2-5; D is unresolved. Germline V gives CDR1 SGHNT, CDR2 YENEEA. The CDR3 loop spans 17 amino acids. Trimming took off 1 base at V and 6 bases at J, with 21 bases between the two ends. CDR3: CASSLVRQCALEKTQYF. DNA for the CDR3: TGTGCCAGCAGCTTAGTGAGGCAGTGCGCCCTGGAAAAGACCCAGTACTTC.

The V and J genes are TRBV6-5 and TRBJ1-1; D possibly corresponds to TRBD1 (5 bases). The CDR3 sequence is 11 residues long. V was trimmed by 6 bases and J by 7 bases, leaving 9 bases between them. Looked up from germline, CDR1 is MNHEY and CDR2 is SVGAGI. The CDR3, as DNA: TGTGCCAGCAGCCGCCAGGGTGAAGCTTTCTTT. It encodes CASSRQGEAFF.

CDR3 nucleotide sequence: TGTGCCAGCCTTTTTGGGACTAGCGGCGAGCAGTTCTTC. Translation: CASLFGTSGEQFF. The V and J genes are TRBV28 and TRBJ2-1; TRBD2 matches at 11 bases. Germline loops: CDR1 MDHEN, CDR2 SYDVKM. The CDR3 spans 13 residues. V lost 8 bases and J lost 10; bases outside the gene matches: 7. Full variable domain (outside the CDR3, taken from reference TRBV28 and TRBJ2-1): DVKVTQSSRYLVKRTGEKVFLECVQDMDHENMFWYRQDPGLGLRLIYFSYDVKMKEKGDIPEGYSVSREKKERFSLILESASTNQTSMYLCASLFGTSGEQFFGPGTRLTVL.

The chain is built from TRBV27 and TRBJ1-5, with D tentatively TRBD1 (6 bases). V lost 3 bases and J 7 bases, leaving 13 bases between the germline ends. Germline V gene lookup returns CDR1 MNHEY and CDR2 SMNVEV (reference sequence). The CDR3 loop spans 14 amino acids. CDR3: CASSFGGARQPQHF. CDR3 coding DNA: TGTGCCAGCAGTTTCGGGGGGGCGAGGCAGCCCCAGCATTTT.

J is TRBJ2-2 and V is TRBV5-1; possible D gene TRBD1, 6 bases. V was pared by 2 bases and J by 4 bases, with 9 bases between. From germline, CDR1 is SGHRS and CDR2 YFSETQ. The CDR3 contains 14 residues. The CDR3 protein is CASSLDRPTGELFF. The CDR3 DNA follows: TGCGCCAGCAGCTTAGACAGGCCCACCGGGGAGCTGTTTTTT.

This clone was seen only once. The rearrangement links TRBV28 to TRBJ2-7; the match to TRBD2 covers 8 bases. Germline V gene data show CDR1 as MDHEN and CDR2 as SYDVKM. V gave up 6 bases and J gave up 2 bases; unmatched junction bases: 6. The CDR3 sequence is 14 residues long. CDR3 DNA sequence: TGTGCCAGCAGAGTGCGGGAGGCCCCCTACGAGCAGTACTTC. It translates to CASRVREAPYEQYF.

The V and J genes are TRBV10-2 and TRBJ1-1; TRBD1 aligns across 7 bases. The CDR3 has 14 residues. V lost 8 bases, J lost 6 bases, and 12 bases stayed unmatched. Germline V gives CDR1 WSHSY, CDR2 SAAADI. The CDR3 DNA reads TGCGCCAGCTCGTCAGGGGGTTCGTCGCCTGAAGCTTTCTTT. This gives the protein CASSSGGSSPEAFF.

This rearrangement joins TRBV7-2 to TRBJ2-3; 9 nucleotides line up with TRBD1. Germline lookup yields CDR1 SGHTA and CDR2 FQGNSA. CDR3 length: 17 residues. V shed 5 bases, J shed 0 bases, and the junction held 9 bases outside the gene matches. In DNA, the CDR3 is TGTGCCAGCAGCAGGAGGTGGGACAGGGTTAGCACAGATACGCAGTATTTT. Its protein is CASSRRWDRVSTDTQYF.

The chain has TRBV28 and TRBJ2-3; D is unresolved. V dropped 6 bases and J dropped 4 bases, with 8 bases sitting between them. Germline CDR1 and CDR2: MDHEN and SYDVKM. The CDR3 has 12 amino acids. The CDR3 protein is CASRQSPDTQYF. The CDR3 bases are TGTGCCAGCAGACAATCCCCAGATACGCAGTATTTT.

There are many counts of this clone. The chain employs TRBV4-1 and TRBJ2-6, with TRBD2 matching over 9 bases. Germline CDR1 is MGHRA and CDR2 is YSYEKL. The ends lost 3 bases at V and 4 bases at J; junction bases unmatched: 13. The CDR3 is made up of 19 amino acids. CDR3 in amino acids: CASSQLGLASGTGANVLTF. CDR3 coding DNA: TGCGCCAGCAGCCAGCTGGGACTAGCCTCCGGGACCGGGGCCAACGTCCTGACTTTC.

The V gene is TRBV11-2, the J gene TRBJ2-7; 10 bases fit TRBD2. The CDR3 is 15 amino acids. Germline V CDR1 and CDR2: SGHAT, FQNNGV. V dropped 2 bases and J dropped 0; count of bases not matched to a gene: 1. CDR3 protein: CASSLSSGSSYEQYF. In DNA form, the CDR3 reads TGTGCCAGCAGCTTATCTAGCGGGAGCTCCTACGAGCAGTACTTC.

This rearrangement joins TRBV5-5 to TRBJ1-6; 8 nucleotides align to TRBD1. Germline-derived CDR1 and CDR2 are SGHKS and YYEKEE (reference sequence). Trimming cost V 3 bases and J 14 bases; bases outside gene matches: 10. The CDR3 spans 14 residues. The chain's CDR3 is CASSSEPTGESLHF. The CDR3 DNA sequence: TGTGCCAGCAGCTCAGAGCCGACAGGGGAATCCCTCCACTTT.

The gene calls are TRBV4-3 and TRBJ2-3; 7 bases are a match to TRBD2. Unmatched junction bases numbered 1, after V lost 0 bases and J lost 4 bases. CDR3 length: 14 amino acids. Germline V lookup: CDR1 LGHNA, CDR2 YSLEER. CDR3 residues: CASSQERGADTQYF. The CDR3 DNA follows: TGCGCCAGCAGCCAAGAACGGGGGGCAGATACGCAGTATTTT.

This rearrangement joins TRBV7-3 to TRBJ1-1; tentatively, D is TRBD1 (5 bases). CDR1 and CDR2 from the germline V gene are SGHTA and FQGTGA. The CDR3 length is 14 residues. Trimming pared 6 bases from V and 7 bases from J, leaving 18 bases between. CDR3 in DNA: TGTGCCAGCAGTCCCTCTCCAGGGCTTGTTGAAGCTTTCTTT. Protein sequence: CASSPSPGLVEAFF.

V gene TRBV2 combines with J gene TRBJ2-5, with D possibly matching TRBD1 (6 bases). CDR1 is SNHLY, CDR2 FYNNEI, per germline. The CDR3 spans 14 residues. The V end lost 6 bases, the J end lost 4 bases, and 15 bases lay between the germline ends. CDR3 nucleotide sequence: TGTGCCAGCAGACCCAACTCAGGGGTAGAGACCCAGTACTTC. It codes for CASRPNSGVETQYF.